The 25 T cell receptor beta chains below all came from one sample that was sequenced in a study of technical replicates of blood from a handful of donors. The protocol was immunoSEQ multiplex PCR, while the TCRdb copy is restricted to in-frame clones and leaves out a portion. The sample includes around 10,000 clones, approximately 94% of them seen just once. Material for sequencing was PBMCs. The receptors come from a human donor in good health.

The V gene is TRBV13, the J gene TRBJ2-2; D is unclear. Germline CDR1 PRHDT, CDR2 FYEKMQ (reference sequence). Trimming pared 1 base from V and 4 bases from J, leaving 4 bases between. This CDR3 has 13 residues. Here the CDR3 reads CASSLAFTGELFF. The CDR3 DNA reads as TGTGCCAGCAGCTTAGCCTTCACCGGGGAGCTGTTTTTT.

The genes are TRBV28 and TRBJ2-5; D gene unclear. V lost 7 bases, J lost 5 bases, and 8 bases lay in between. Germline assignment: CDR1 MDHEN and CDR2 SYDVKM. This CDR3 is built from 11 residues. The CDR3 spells CASNSKETQYF. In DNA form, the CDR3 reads TGTGCCAGCAACAGTAAGGAGACCCAGTACTTC.

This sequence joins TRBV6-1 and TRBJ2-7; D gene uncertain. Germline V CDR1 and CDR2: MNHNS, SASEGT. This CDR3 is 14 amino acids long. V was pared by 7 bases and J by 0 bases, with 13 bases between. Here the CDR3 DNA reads TGTGCCAGCAAAGGAACAGAGAACTCCTACGAGCAGTACTTC. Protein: CASKGTENSYEQYF.

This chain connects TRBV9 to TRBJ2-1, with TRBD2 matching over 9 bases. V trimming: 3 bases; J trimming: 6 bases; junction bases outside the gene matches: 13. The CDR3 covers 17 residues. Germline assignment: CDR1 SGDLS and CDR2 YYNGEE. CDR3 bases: TGTGCCAGCAGCGACCCGGGGGGTAGCGGGAGTTTCAATGAGCAGTTCTTC. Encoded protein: CASSDPGGSGSFNEQFF.

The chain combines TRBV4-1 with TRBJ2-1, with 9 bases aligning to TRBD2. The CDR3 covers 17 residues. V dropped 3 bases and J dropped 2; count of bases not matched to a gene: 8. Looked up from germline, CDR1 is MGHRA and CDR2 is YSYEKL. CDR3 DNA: TGCGCCAGCAGCCATGATAGCGGGAGAGGGACCTACAATGAGCAGTTCTTC. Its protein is CASSHDSGRGTYNEQFF.

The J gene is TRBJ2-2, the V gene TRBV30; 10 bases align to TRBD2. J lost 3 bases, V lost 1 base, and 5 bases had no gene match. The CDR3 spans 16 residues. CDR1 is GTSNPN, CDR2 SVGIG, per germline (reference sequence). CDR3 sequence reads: CAWSAGAGGDTGELFF. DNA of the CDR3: TGTGCCTGGAGTGCGGGAGCGGGAGGGGACACCGGGGAGCTGTTTTTT.

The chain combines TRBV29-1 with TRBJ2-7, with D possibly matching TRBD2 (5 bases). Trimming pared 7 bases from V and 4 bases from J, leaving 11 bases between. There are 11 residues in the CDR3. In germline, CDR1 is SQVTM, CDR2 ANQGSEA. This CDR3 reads CSASRAYEQYF. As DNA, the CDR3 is TGCAGCGCCTCGAGGGCGTACGAGCAGTACTTC.

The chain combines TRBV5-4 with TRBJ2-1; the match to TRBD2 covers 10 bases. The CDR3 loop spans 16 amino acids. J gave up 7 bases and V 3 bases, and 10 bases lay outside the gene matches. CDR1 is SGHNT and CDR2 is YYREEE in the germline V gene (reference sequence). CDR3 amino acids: CASSYSGRPTGNEQFF. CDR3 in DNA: TGTGCCAGCAGCTATAGCGGGAGGCCCACGGGGAATGAGCAGTTCTTC.

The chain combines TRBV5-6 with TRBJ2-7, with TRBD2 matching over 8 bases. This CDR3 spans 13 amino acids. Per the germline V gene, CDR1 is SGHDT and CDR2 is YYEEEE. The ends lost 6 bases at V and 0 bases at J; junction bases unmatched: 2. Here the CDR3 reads CASKGLGSYEQYF. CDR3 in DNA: TGTGCCAGCAAGGGACTAGGCTCCTACGAGCAGTACTTC. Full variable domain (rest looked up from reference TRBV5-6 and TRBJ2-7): DAGVTQSPTHLIKTRGQQVTLRCSPKSGHDTVSWYQQALGQGPQFIFQYYEEEERQRGNFPDRFSGHQFPNYSSELNVNALLLGDSALYLCASKGLGSYEQYFGPGTRLTVT.

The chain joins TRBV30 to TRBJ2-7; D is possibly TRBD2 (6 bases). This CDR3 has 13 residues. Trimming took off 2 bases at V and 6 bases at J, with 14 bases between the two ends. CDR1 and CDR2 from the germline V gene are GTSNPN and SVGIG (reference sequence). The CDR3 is CAWSRGTRGEQYF. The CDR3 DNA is TGTGCCTGGAGTCGCGGGACTCGGGGCGAGCAGTACTTC.

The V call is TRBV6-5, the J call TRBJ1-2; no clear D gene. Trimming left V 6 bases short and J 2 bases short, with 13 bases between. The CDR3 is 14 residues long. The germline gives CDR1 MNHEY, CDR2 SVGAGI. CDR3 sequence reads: CASSPGGNNYGYTF. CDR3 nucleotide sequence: TGTGCCAGCAGCCCCGGAGGGAACAACTATGGCTACACCTTC.

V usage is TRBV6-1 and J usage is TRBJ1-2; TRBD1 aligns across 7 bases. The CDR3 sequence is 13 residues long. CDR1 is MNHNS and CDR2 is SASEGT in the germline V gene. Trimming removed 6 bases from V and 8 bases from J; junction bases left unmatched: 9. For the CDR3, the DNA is TGTGCCAGCAGAGACCGGGACAGTCAGGGCTACACCTTC. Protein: CASRDRDSQGYTF.

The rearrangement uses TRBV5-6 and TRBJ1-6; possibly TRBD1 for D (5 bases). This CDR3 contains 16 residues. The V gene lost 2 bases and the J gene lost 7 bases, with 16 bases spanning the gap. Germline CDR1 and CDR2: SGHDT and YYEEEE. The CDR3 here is CASSFGSFDSNSPLHF. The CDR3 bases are TGTGCCAGCAGCTTCGGGTCTTTTGACAGCAATTCACCCCTCCACTTT.

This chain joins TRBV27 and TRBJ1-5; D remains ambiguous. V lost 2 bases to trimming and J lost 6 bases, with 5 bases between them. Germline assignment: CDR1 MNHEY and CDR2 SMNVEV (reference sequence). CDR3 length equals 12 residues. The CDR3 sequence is CASSLVGQPQHF. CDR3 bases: TGTGCCAGCAGTTTAGTCGGTCAGCCCCAGCATTTT.

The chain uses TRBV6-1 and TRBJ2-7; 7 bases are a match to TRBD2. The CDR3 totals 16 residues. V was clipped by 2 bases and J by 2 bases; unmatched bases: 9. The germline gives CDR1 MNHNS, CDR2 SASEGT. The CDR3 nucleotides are TGTGCCAGCAGTGAATCCGGGGAGGGCTTCCCCTACGAGCAGTACTTC. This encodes CASSESGEGFPYEQYF.

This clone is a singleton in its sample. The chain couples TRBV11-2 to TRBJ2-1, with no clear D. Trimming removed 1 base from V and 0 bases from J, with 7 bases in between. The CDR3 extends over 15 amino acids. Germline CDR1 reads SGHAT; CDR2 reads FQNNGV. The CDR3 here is CASSLVANSYNEQFF. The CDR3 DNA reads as TGTGCCAGCAGCTTAGTAGCTAACTCCTACAATGAGCAGTTCTTC.

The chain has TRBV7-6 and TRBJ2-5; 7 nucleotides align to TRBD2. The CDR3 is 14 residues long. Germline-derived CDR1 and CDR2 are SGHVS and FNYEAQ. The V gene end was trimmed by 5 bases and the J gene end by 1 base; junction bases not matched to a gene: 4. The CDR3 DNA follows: TGTGCCAGCAGCCATGGGGGGGTCCAAGAGACCCAGTACTTC. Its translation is CASSHGGVQETQYF.

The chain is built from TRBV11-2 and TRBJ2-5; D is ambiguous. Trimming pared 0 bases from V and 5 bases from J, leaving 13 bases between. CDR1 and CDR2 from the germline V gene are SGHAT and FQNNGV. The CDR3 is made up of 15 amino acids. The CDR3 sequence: CASSLDQASGETQYF. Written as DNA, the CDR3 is TGTGCCAGCAGCTTAGATCAGGCGAGTGGGGAGACCCAGTACTTC.

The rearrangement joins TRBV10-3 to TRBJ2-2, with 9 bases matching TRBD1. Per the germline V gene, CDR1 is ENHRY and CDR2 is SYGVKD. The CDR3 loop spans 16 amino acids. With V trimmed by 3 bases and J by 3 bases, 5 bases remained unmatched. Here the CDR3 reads CAISDTGQGDTGELFF. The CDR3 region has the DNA TGTGCCATCAGTGATACGGGACAGGGAGACACCGGGGAGCTGTTTTTT.

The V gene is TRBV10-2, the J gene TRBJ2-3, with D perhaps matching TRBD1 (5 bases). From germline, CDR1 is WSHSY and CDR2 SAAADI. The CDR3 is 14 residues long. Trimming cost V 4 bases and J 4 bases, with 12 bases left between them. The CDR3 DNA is TGCGCCAGCAGTGGGGGCAGTGCCCCAGATACGCAGTATTTT. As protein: CASSGGSAPDTQYF.

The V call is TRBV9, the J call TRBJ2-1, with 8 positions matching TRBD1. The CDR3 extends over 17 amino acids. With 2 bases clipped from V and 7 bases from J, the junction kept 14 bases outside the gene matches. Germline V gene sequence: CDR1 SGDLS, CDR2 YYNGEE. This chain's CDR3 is CASSVRQGPASGNEQFF. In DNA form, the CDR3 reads TGTGCCAGCAGCGTCAGACAGGGGCCGGCCTCGGGGAATGAGCAGTTCTTC.

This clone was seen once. CDR3 sequence (DNA): TGCGCCAGCAGCCAAGATAGCGGGGAGCTGTTTTTT. Amino acid sequence: CASSQDSGELFF. The J gene is TRBJ2-2, the V gene TRBV4-1; D is uncertain. Germline lookup yields CDR1 MGHRA and CDR2 YSYEKL. There are 12 residues in the CDR3. Trimming left V 0 bases short and J 7 bases short, with 3 bases between.

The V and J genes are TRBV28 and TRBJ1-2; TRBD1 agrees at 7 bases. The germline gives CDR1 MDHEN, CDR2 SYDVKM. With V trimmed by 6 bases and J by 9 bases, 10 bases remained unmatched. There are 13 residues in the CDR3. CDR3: CASSPGQLISYTF. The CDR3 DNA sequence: TGTGCCAGCAGCCCGGGACAGTTAATTAGCTACACCTTC.

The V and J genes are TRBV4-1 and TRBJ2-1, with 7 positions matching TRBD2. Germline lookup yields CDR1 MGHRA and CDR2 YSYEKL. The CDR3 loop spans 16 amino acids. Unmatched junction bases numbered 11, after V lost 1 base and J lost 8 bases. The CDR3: CASSQVSGGRNDEQFF. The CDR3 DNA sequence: TGCGCCAGCAGCCAAGTAAGTGGCGGGAGAAACGATGAGCAGTTCTTC.

The CDR3 DNA reads TGCGCCAGCAGCGGGACAAGGCAGGGGGCTGAAGCTTTCTTT. Protein product: CASSGTRQGAEAFF. V is TRBV5-1 and J is TRBJ1-1, with 7 bases matching TRBD1. V gave up 4 bases and J gave up 6 bases; unmatched junction bases: 9. The CDR3 length is 14 residues. The germline V gene has CDR1 SGHRS and CDR2 YFSETQ.